A single sample gave rise to the 10 T cell receptor beta chains below, sequenced in a study of T cell changes during pregnancy in multiple sclerosis. TCRdb's table, derived via immunoSEQ multiplex PCR, lists solely in-frame clones and lacks some. The data show tens of thousands of clones, 92% seen once. Sequencing used peripheral blood, obtained in the third trimester of pregnancy. The receptors originated from a female donor in good health, enrolled as a control in a pregnancy study.

The rearrangement uses TRBV28 and TRBJ1-1, with TRBD1 matching 8 bases. V shed 7 bases, J shed 1 base, and the junction held 8 bases outside the gene matches. CDR1 MDHEN and CDR2 SYDVKM come from the germline V gene. The CDR3 consists of 15 residues. CDR3 residues: CASTRDRTRNTEAFF. In DNA, the CDR3 is TGTGCCAGCACGCGGGACAGGACGAGGAACACTGAAGCTTTCTTT.

The rearrangement links TRBV5-4 to TRBJ2-6; 8 bases are shared with TRBD1. Germline V gene data show CDR1 as SGHNT and CDR2 as YYREEE (reference sequence). The CDR3 loop spans 19 amino acids. V lost 4 bases to trimming and J lost 0 bases; unmatched junction nucleotides: 12. The CDR3 spells CASSRQTGDKLSGANVLTF. CDR3 coding DNA: TGTGCCAGCAGCCGGCAGACAGGGGACAAACTCTCTGGGGCCAACGTCCTGACTTTC.

This chain connects TRBV2 to TRBJ2-1; D is possibly TRBD2 (7 bases). The CDR3 is 17 amino acids. In germline, CDR1 is SNHLY, CDR2 FYNNEI. V was shortened by 3 bases and J by 0 bases, with 15 bases between the two germline ends. CDR3 residues: CASSEGGRESSYNEQFF. The DNA for the CDR3 is TGTGCCAGCAGTGAGGGGGGGCGGGAAAGCTCCTACAATGAGCAGTTCTTC.

The V and J genes are TRBV5-1 and TRBJ2-7; 10 nucleotides align to TRBD1. V gave up 3 bases and J gave up 2 bases; unmatched junction bases: 5. Germline V CDR1 and CDR2: SGHRS, YFSETQ. The CDR3 extends over 15 amino acids. CDR3 residues: CASSSGTGVAYEQYF. CDR3 DNA sequence: TGCGCCAGCAGCTCGGGGACAGGGGTAGCCTACGAGCAGTACTTC.

V is TRBV28 and J is TRBJ2-7; 10 nucleotides match TRBD1. This CDR3 is 14 amino acids long. Germline V gene data show CDR1 as MDHEN and CDR2 as SYDVKM. With V trimmed by 7 bases and J by 3 bases, 6 bases remained unmatched. CDR3 in DNA: TGTGCCAGCACCAAGACAGGGGGCTTCTACGAGCAGTACTTC. This encodes CASTKTGGFYEQYF.

This clone came up once. V is TRBV15 and J is TRBJ2-6, with D perhaps TRBD2 (5 bases). The CDR3 runs 16 residues. The V end was cut by 0 bases, the J end by 1 base, with 7 bases between. Germline CDR1 reads LNHNV; CDR2 reads YYDKDF (reference sequence). CDR3: CATSREGGSGANVLTF. The DNA of the CDR3 is TGTGCCACCAGCAGAGAGGGCGGGTCTGGGGCCAACGTCCTGACTTTC.

The V gene is TRBV7-2, the J gene TRBJ1-5, with D unresolved. The CDR3 totals 15 residues. V was cut by 1 base and J by 4 bases, with 11 bases left in between. Per germline, CDR1 SGHTA and CDR2 FQGNSA. CDR3 region: CASSLVPGWNQPQHF. The CDR3 DNA reads TGTGCCAGCAGCTTAGTCCCGGGTTGGAATCAGCCCCAGCATTTT.

This chain links TRBV27 with TRBJ1-1; D might be TRBD1 (6 bases). The germline V and J ends were trimmed by 4 bases and 7 bases, with 13 bases remaining between them. Germline loops: CDR1 MNHEY, CDR2 SMNVEV (reference sequence). CDR3 size: 13 residues. In nucleotides, the CDR3 is TGTGCCAGCAGTTCGAGAGGGGGATTTGAAGCTTTCTTT. Its translation is CASSSRGGFEAFF.

The gene calls are TRBV9 and TRBJ2-1, with 9 bases that match TRBD1. Trimming removed 3 bases from V and 5 bases from J; junction bases left unmatched: 3. CDR3 length equals 14 residues. Germline assignment: CDR1 SGDLS and CDR2 YYNGEE. The DNA for the CDR3 is TGTGCCAGCAGCGCCAGGACAGGGGACAATGAGCAGTTCTTC. Protein product: CASSARTGDNEQFF. Based on the CDR3 plus reference TRBV9 and TRBJ2-1, the full variable domain is DSGVTQTPKHLITATGQRVTLRCSPRSGDLSVYWYQQSLDQGLQFLIQYYNGEERAKGNILERFSAQQFPDLHSELNLSSLELGDSALYFCASSARTGDNEQFFGPGTRLTVL.

This sequence joins TRBV6-1 and TRBJ2-1, with 7 bases fitting TRBD2. This CDR3 has 14 amino acids. Germline CDR1 is MNHNS and CDR2 is SASEGT. V trimming: 4 bases; J trimming: 4 bases; junction bases outside the gene matches: 4. In DNA, the CDR3 is TGTGCCAGCAGTGTCGGCGGGAGTTACAATGAGCAGTTCTTC. It encodes CASSVGGSYNEQFF.